This T cell receptor (beta chain) originates from a study of blood T cell repertoires in COVID-19. This CDR3 is 14 amino acids long. Trimming removed 6 bases at V and 5 bases at J, with 17 bases between. Germline loops: CDR1 WNHNN, CDR2 SYGVQD (reference sequence). Source study methods: The assay estimated nucleated cells by amplifying reference gene primers. Repertoires were generated with immunoSEQ multiplex PCR, while TCRdb's copy carries only in-frame clones and drops some. The D gene and trimming were derived from the DNA, and the V and J assignments and clone size from that table. The table shows approximately 170,000 clones, with approximately 83% occurring only once.

The chain uses TRBV10-1 and TRBJ2-7; TRBD1 is a possible D gene (6 bases). The TCR comes from a man aged 70-80 years who had recovered from COVID-19. Material: peripheral blood. The CDR3 DNA sequence: TGCGCCAGCAGCCTACAGGGACACGGCGACGAGCAGTACTTC. Its protein product is CASSLQGHGDEQYF.